Only a few counts were recorded for the clone carrying this T cell receptor (beta chain). Original methodology: Quantification of nucleated cells was approximated via reference gene primer amplification. Data came from immunoSEQ multiplex PCR; TCRdb stores just in-frame clones and leaves some out. For V, J and clone size, that table is used; D and trimming come from the DNA. The table lists approximately 46,000 clones, roughly 73% of them singletons, with 61% in the top ten. This record belongs to a study of blood T cell repertoires in COVID-19. At the level of the study: There were acute and convalescent COVID-19 samples, and they came from the United States, Italy and Spain. PBMCs, B-cell-depleted T cells, or T cells provided the cDNA or gDNA that made up the material.

V trimming: 6 bases; J trimming: 7 bases; junction bases outside the gene matches: 6. The CDR3 extends over 14 amino acids. Germline values: CDR1 MDHEN, CDR2 SYDVKM. The chain combines TRBV28 with TRBJ2-1; TRBD1 agrees at 10 bases. This clonotype was obtained from a man older than 75 with acute or convalescent COVID-19. The sample consisted of peripheral blood. Written as DNA, the CDR3 is TGTGCCAGCAGAGGGGACAGGGGTTGGAATGAGCAGTTCTTC. Residues: CASRGDRGWNEQFF.